This TCR beta chain was sequenced during a study of blood T cell repertoires in COVID-19. Looking at the study overall: The study drew acute and convalescent COVID-19 samples from the United States, Italy and Spain.

As regards this clone: The junction differs from germline at one of its ends, possibly a read error. Other DNA variants within this sample encode the same CDR3.

As originally analysed: From reference gene primer amplification, estimates of nucleated cell counts were derived. Assay: immunoSEQ multiplex PCR; the TCRdb copy retains only in-frame clones and omits some. The DNA gave D and trimming, while V, J and clone size come from that table. The repertoire consists of around 200,000 clones, with roughly 84% occurring once and the leading ten covering 6.5% to 7.5%. CDR3 size: 13 residues. The germline CDR1 and CDR2 sequences are SGHTA and FQGTGA. The J gene is TRBJ2-3, the V gene TRBV7-3; TRBD1 agrees at 7 bases. The clonotype originates from a woman in her forties with COVID-19, enrolled during active disease. Sample: peripheral blood. CDR3 DNA sequence: TGTGCCAGCAGCCTAACAGGGGCAGATACGCAGTATTTT. Protein product: CASSLTGADTQYF.